This paragraph covers one T cell receptor (beta chain) sequence. Its cognate antigen is unknown. These data belong to a study of T-cell reconstitution after alpha-beta-depleted transplantation in children. Molecular barcoding with unique molecular identifiers was used for the TCRbeta library. Using its own MiXCR run on the PCR reads, TCRdb lists one record per CDR3 protein. The profile covers roughly 570,000 distinct CDR3 sequences, with roughly a quarter appearing a single time and 30% to 45% taken by the ten largest. Looked up from germline, CDR1 is MDHEN and CDR2 is SYDVKM. The CDR3 totals 13 residues. Trimming at V came to 3 bases and at J to 9 bases, leaving 3 bases not matched to a gene. Overall study results and limits: The study traced high day-60 TCRbeta diversity in some patients to surviving recipient T cells and thymic progenitors. Reportedly, alpha-beta T cells present about two months post-transplant originated from several hundred expanded clones of graft origin. From newly produced T cells came most of the T-cell counts and diversity one year after transplant.

This clonotype originated in a boy less than two years old with Wiskott-Aldrich syndrome, due to receive a stem cell transplant. The source was PBMCs, collected before TCRalphabeta/CD19-depleted stem cell transplant. The chain is built from TRBV28 and TRBJ2-3; 10 bases map to TRBD1. CDR3 region: CASSFPGQGTQYF. CDR3 nucleotide sequence: TGTGCCAGCAGTTTCCCGGGACAGGGGACGCAGTATTTT.